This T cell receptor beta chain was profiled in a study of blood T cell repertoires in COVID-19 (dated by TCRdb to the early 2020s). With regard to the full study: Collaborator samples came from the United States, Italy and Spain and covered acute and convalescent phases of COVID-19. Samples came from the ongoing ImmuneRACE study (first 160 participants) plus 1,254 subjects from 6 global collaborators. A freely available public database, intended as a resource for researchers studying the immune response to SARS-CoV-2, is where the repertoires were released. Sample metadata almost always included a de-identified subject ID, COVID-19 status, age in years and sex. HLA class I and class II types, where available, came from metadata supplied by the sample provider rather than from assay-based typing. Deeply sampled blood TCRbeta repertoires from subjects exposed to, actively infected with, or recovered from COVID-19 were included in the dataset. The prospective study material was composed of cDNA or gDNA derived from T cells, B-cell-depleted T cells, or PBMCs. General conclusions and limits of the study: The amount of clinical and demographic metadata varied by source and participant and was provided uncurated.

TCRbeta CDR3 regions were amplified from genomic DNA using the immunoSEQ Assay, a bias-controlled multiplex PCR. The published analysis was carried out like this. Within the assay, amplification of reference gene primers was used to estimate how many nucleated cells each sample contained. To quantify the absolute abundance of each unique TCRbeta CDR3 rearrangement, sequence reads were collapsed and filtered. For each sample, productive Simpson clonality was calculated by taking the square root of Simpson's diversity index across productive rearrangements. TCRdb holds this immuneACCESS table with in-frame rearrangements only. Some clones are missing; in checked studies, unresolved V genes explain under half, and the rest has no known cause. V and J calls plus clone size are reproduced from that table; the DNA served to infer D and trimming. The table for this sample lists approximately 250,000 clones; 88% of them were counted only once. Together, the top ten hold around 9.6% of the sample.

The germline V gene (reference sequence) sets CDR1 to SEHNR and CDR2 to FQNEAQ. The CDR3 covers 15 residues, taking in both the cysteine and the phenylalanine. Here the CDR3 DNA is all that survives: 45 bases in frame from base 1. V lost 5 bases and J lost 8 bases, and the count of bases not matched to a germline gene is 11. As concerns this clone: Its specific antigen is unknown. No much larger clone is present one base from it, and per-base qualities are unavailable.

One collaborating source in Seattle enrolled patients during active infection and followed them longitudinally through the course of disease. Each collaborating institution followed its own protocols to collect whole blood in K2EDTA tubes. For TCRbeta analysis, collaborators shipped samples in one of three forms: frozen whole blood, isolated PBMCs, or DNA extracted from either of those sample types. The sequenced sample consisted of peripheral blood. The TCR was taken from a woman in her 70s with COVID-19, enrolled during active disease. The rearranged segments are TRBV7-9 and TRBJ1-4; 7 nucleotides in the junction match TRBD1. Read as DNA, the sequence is TGTGCCAGCAGCGTTAGACCGACAGGGCACGAAAAACTGTTTTTT. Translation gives CASSVRPTGHEKLFF.